These 27 T cell receptor beta chains originate from one sample sequenced in a study of vaccination and CD4 T cells after COVID-19. Treatment here: roughly ten-day PBMC culture with coronavirus spike peptide pools or control peptides (ViraFEST assay). Cultured CD4+ T cell DNA was sequenced using the Oncomine TCR Beta short-read assay. From the PCR reads, TCRdb called clonotypes with MiXCR, one entry per CDR3 protein. In the table there are some 18,000 distinct CDR3 sequences, roughly 55% of which are singletons. These receptors are not linked to any known antigen. The sequencing here drew on CD4+ T cells from blood, cultured in vitro, taken after SARS-CoV-2 vaccination. Source of these receptors: a human donor who had recovered from COVID-19.

The V gene is TRBV24-1, the J gene TRBJ2-3, with 9 bases lining up with TRBD1. The length of the CDR3 is 15 residues. V shed 4 bases, J shed 9 bases, and the junction held 10 bases outside the gene matches. Germline V gives CDR1 KGHDR, CDR2 SFDVKD. The CDR3 loop reads CATSEPGQGQGTQYF. CDR3 coding DNA: TGTGCCACCAGTGAGCCCGGCCAAGGACAGGGGACGCAGTATTTT.

This sequence joins TRBV7-7 and TRBJ1-5; 9 nucleotides align to TRBD1. Trimming took 5 bases from V and 5 from J; bases not matched to a gene: 7. The germline CDR1 and CDR2 sequences are SSHAT and FNYEAQ (reference sequence). The CDR3 totals 15 residues. CDR3 residues: CASSPGQGYHQPQHF. Here the CDR3 DNA reads TGTGCCAGCAGCCCGGGACAGGGATACCATCAGCCCCAGCATTTT.

This chain joins TRBV10-1 and TRBJ1-5; 9 bases match TRBD1. This CDR3 is built from 19 residues. Losses at the gene ends were 6 bases for V and 2 bases for J; bases not matched to a gene: 17. Germline values: CDR1 WNHNN, CDR2 SYGVQD (reference sequence). The CDR3 DNA reads as TGCGCCAGCAGGTCTCCCACAGGGGGCGCGGATTCGTGCAATCAGCCCCAGCATTTT. Translated, it gives CASRSPTGGADSCNQPQHF.

The CDR3 reads CASSQDKGEGHLYEQYF. The DNA of the CDR3 is TGTGCCAGCAGCCAAGATAAGGGGGAGGGCCACCTGTACGAGCAGTACTTC. The rearrangement joins TRBV4-2 to TRBJ2-7, with D possibly TRBD2 on 7 matching bases. The CDR3 has 17 residues. Germline V gene lookup returns CDR1 LGHNA and CDR2 YNFKEQ. Trimming removed 0 bases from V and 4 bases from J, with 19 bases in between.

V usage is TRBV9 and J usage is TRBJ2-5; no clear D. The germline CDR1 and CDR2 sequences are SGDLS and YYNGEE. The ends were cut back, 3 bases at V and 5 bases at J, with 5 bases in the middle. This CDR3 has 11 residues. The CDR3 protein is CASSGGETQYF. Written as DNA, the CDR3 is TGTGCCAGCAGCGGCGGTGAGACCCAGTACTTC.

The chain recombines TRBV30 with TRBJ1-2, with a possible D match to TRBD1 (5 bases). V lost 0 bases and J 5 bases, leaving 13 bases between the germline ends. Germline V gives CDR1 GTSNPN, CDR2 SVGIG (reference sequence). This CDR3 region has 14 residues. CDR3 DNA sequence: TGTGCCTGGAGTGTAACAGGACTTGGGTATGGCTACACCTTC. Protein sequence: CAWSVTGLGYGYTF.

In its sample, this clonotype was seen once. The chain has TRBV19 and TRBJ2-1; D might be TRBD2 (5 bases). Germline V gene lookup returns CDR1 LNHDA and CDR2 SQIVND (reference sequence). The V and J ends lost 4 bases and 4 bases respectively, with 8 bases between them. This CDR3 comprises 13 residues. CDR3 sequence reads: CASSKGRYNEQFF. The CDR3 region has the DNA TGTGCCAGTAGTAAAGGGAGATACAATGAGCAGTTCTTC.

The chain couples TRBV7-9 to TRBJ1-1; a weak D match, TRBD1 (5 bases). V was trimmed by 5 bases and J by 7 bases, leaving 14 bases between them. This CDR3 spans 13 amino acids. CDR1 and CDR2 from the germline V gene are SEHNR and FQNEAQ (reference sequence). The CDR3 reads CASSPGWGLEAFF. Written as DNA, the CDR3 is TGTGCCAGCAGCCCAGGTTGGGGACTTGAAGCTTTCTTT.

This clonotype was picked up one time. This chain links TRBV10-3 with TRBJ1-3; D gene uncertain. CDR1 and CDR2 (germline): ENHRY, SYGVKD. This CDR3 is built from 13 residues. V was shortened by 4 bases and J by 0 bases, with 4 bases between the two germline ends. The CDR3 DNA reads TGTGCCATCAGTGTCAACTCTGGAAACACCATATATTTT. Amino acid sequence: CAISVNSGNTIYF.

The genes are TRBV5-5 and TRBJ2-7; 9 nucleotides align to TRBD1. The CDR3 has 15 amino acids. Germline CDR1 is SGHKS and CDR2 is YYEKEE (reference sequence). Trimming removed 1 base from V and 5 bases from J; junction bases left unmatched: 7. The CDR3 loop reads CASSLFHGQGNEQYF. CDR3 DNA sequence: TGTGCCAGCAGCTTGTTCCACGGACAGGGGAACGAGCAGTACTTC.

The chain has TRBV27 and TRBJ2-3, with D unresolved. Trimming cost V 0 bases and J 5 bases, with 12 bases left between them. CDR3 size: 15 residues. Germline V gives CDR1 MNHEY, CDR2 SMNVEV (reference sequence). CDR3 protein: CASSLSYERGDTQYF. The CDR3 region has the DNA TGTGCCAGCAGTTTATCCTACGAGAGAGGAGATACGCAGTATTTT.

The chain is built from TRBV12-3 or TRBV12-4 and TRBJ1-2; 9 positions agree with TRBD1. J lost 6 bases, V lost 5 bases, and 16 bases had no gene match. The CDR3 spans 17 residues. CDR3 nucleotide sequence: TGTGCCAGCAGTCTCCGACCCCCGGGACAGGGATATAATGGCTACACCTTC. Amino acids: CASSLRPPGQGYNGYTF.

The CDR3 DNA is TGTGCCAGCAGCCCCACGGGAGGAGGCAATCAGCCCCAGCATTTT. Its translation: CASSPTGGGNQPQHF. The rearrangement uses TRBV5-8 and TRBJ1-5; D gene ambiguous. CDR3 length: 15 amino acids. Trimming cost V 4 bases and J 2 bases, with 13 bases left between them. Germline CDR1 and CDR2: SGHTS and YDEGEE.

The V and J genes are TRBV7-8 and TRBJ2-1, with TRBD1 as a possible D gene (6 bases). Trimming cost V 6 bases and J 4 bases, with 10 bases left between them. The CDR3 has 13 amino acids. Looked up from germline, CDR1 is SGHVS and CDR2 is FQNEAQ. The CDR3 loop is CASRGRGYNEQFF. The DNA of the CDR3 is TGTGCCAGCAGGGGTAGGGGGTACAATGAGCAGTTCTTC.

The genes are TRBV7-9 and TRBJ2-2; 8 bases align to TRBD1. The CDR3 is 14 amino acids. Trimming removed 5 bases from V and 4 bases from J; junction bases left unmatched: 3. Germline V gene lookup returns CDR1 SEHNR and CDR2 FQNEAQ (reference sequence). The CDR3 DNA reads TGTGCCAGCAGCACCACAGGGGGCACCGGGGAGCTGTTTTTT. Amino acids: CASSTTGGTGELFF.

To note about this clonotype: One junction end does not reproduce the germline sequence, and a read error may be involved. V gene TRBV7-2 combines with J gene TRBJ1-1, with TRBD1 identical over 7 bases. The length of the CDR3 is 17 residues. Germline V lookup: CDR1 SGHTA, CDR2 FQGNSA. CDR3 in amino acids: CASSLGGQGVLKTEAFF. Written as DNA, the CDR3 is TGTGCCAGCAGCTTAGGCGGGCAGGGGGTCTTGAAAACTGAAGCTTTCTTT.

This clonotype was recorded a few times. The chain is built from TRBV20-1 and TRBJ2-1; 9 bases line up with TRBD2. CDR1 and CDR2 (germline): DFQATT, SNEGSKA (reference sequence). This CDR3 spans 13 amino acids. CDR3 DNA: TGCAGCTTCTTAGCGGGAGATAAAAATGAGCAGTTCTTC. Amino acid sequence: CSFLAGDKNEQFF.

The chain links TRBV11-3 to TRBJ2-5; the D gene is possibly TRBD1 (8 bases). CDR3 size: 16 residues. Per the germline V gene, CDR1 is SGHNT and CDR2 is YENEEA. Trimming took 5 bases from V and 5 from J, leaving 21 bases between them. CDR3 region: CASSASRTGREETQYF. For the CDR3, the DNA is TGTGCCAGCAGCGCGTCCCGGACAGGGAGGGAGGAGACCCAGTACTTC.

The gene calls are TRBV11-3 and TRBJ1-6; D call uncertain. The germline gives CDR1 SGHNT, CDR2 YENEEA. This CDR3 contains 14 residues. V was shortened by 5 bases and J by 6 bases, with 11 bases between the two germline ends. The CDR3 nucleotides are TGTGCCAGCAGCCAGGAAGTGGTTAATTCACCCCTCCACTTT. Amino acid sequence: CASSQEVVNSPLHF.

The J gene is TRBJ1-2, the V gene TRBV12-3 or TRBV12-4; 9 bases line up with TRBD1. The CDR3 has 16 residues. J gave up 2 bases and V 6 bases, and 10 bases lay outside the gene matches. In DNA form, the CDR3 reads TGTGCCAGCAGCCTCATATCCGGGACAGGGAACTATGGCTACACCTTC. As protein: CASSLISGTGNYGYTF.

This clonotype has just one count. The rearrangement joins TRBV6-1 to TRBJ1-4; 10 nucleotides line up with TRBD1. V lost 6 bases and J lost 6; bases outside the gene matches: 4. The germline V gene has CDR1 MNHNS and CDR2 SASEGT. The CDR3 length is 14 residues. CDR3 protein: CASRTGQGYEKLFF. CDR3 bases: TGTGCCAGCAGGACGGGACAGGGGTATGAAAAACTGTTTTTT.

The rearrangement joins TRBV6-5 to TRBJ2-7; 13 nucleotides match TRBD2. J lost 4 bases, V lost 2 bases, and 5 bases had no gene match. This CDR3 region has 16 residues. Germline V lookup: CDR1 MNHEY, CDR2 SVGAGI. CDR3 DNA: TGTGCCAGCAGTTACGCACTAGCGGGAGGGAAGTACGAGCAGTACTTC. Encoded protein: CASSYALAGGKYEQYF.

The chain recombines TRBV25-1 with TRBJ1-5, with D possibly matching TRBD1 (5 bases). This CDR3 is 14 amino acids long. Germline V gives CDR1 MGHDK, CDR2 SYGVNS. With 2 bases removed from V and 6 bases from J, the gap between germline ends came to 11 bases. In DNA, the CDR3 is TGTGCCAGCAGTGAAGGAGGGGCAGGTCAGCCCCAGCATTTT. This sequence encodes CASSEGGAGQPQHF.

The CDR3, as DNA: TGTGCCAGCAGCCGGGACAGGGAGGGCTATGGCTACACCTTC. As protein: CASSRDREGYGYTF. The V and J genes are TRBV7-2 and TRBJ1-2; 9 bases agree with TRBD1. The CDR3 consists of 14 residues. V trimming: 5 bases; J trimming: 4 bases; junction bases outside the gene matches: 5. Per germline, CDR1 SGHTA and CDR2 FQGNSA.

The gene calls are TRBV7-6 and TRBJ1-1; D is undetermined. Germline CDR1 and CDR2: SGHVS and FNYEAQ. V lost 5 bases and J 0 bases, leaving 7 bases between the germline ends. CDR3 size: 13 residues. The CDR3 coding sequence is TGTGCCAGCAGCGCTAAAATGAACACTGAAGCTTTCTTT. It translates to CASSAKMNTEAFF. Full variable domain (outside the CDR3, taken from reference TRBV7-6 and TRBJ1-1): GAGVSQSPRYKVTKRGQDVALRCDPISGHVSLYWYRQALGQGPEFLTYFNYEAQQDKSGLPNDRFSAERPEGSISTLTIQRTEQRDSAMYRCASSAKMNTEAFFGQGTRLTVV.

This rearrangement joins TRBV19 to TRBJ1-1; D unresolved. Germline V lookup: CDR1 LNHDA, CDR2 SQIVND (reference sequence). The V and J ends lost 5 bases and 0 bases respectively, with 10 bases between them. The CDR3 loop spans 14 amino acids. DNA of the CDR3: TGTGCCAGTAGTGTTCTTTTCTTGAACACTGAAGCTTTCTTT. Its translation: CASSVLFLNTEAFF.

The chain couples TRBV5-4 to TRBJ2-1, with 14 bases identical to TRBD2. Losses at the gene ends were 4 bases for V and 7 bases for J; bases not matched to a gene: 4. CDR1 SGHNT and CDR2 YYREEE come from the germline V gene (reference sequence). The CDR3 has 15 residues. The CDR3 bases are TGTGCCAGCAGCCCTGGACTAGCGGGGGGTAATGAGCAGTTCTTC. Protein sequence: CASSPGLAGGNEQFF. Looking up the rest from reference TRBV5-4 and TRBJ2-1 gives the full variable domain: ETGVTQSPTHLIKTRGQQVTLRCSSQSGHNTVSWYQQALGQGPQFIFQYYREEENGRGNFPPRFSGLQFPNYSSELNVNALELDDSALYLCASSPGLAGGNEQFFGPGTRLTVL.